This T cell receptor (beta chain) is drawn from a study of CD8+ T cells in alopecia areata. Study findings and constraints: Numerous clones, expanded in lesions, remained in scalp and blood during tofacitinib. Among the top 100, expanded CD8+ clones, as well as scalp clonality, were significantly decreased by tofacitinib. Scalp repertoires also include resident alphabeta T cells from normal skin.

This clone was counted between two and nine times. Its target is unknown. Regarding treatment: oral pan-JAK inhibitor, 5-10 mg twice daily. Collection of lesional scalp punch biopsies and peripheral blood was performed in alopecia areata patients. Extracted RNA was reverse transcribed, and the resulting cDNA served as sequencing template. Sequenced by immunoSEQ multiplex PCR; TCRdb stores in-frame clones only, minus some. This sample carries under 350,000 clones, roughly 60% of them seen once, and the ten largest clones take around 1.8%. The origin of this receptor is a human donor with alopecia areata. The sequencing used CD4+ T cells sorted from blood, collected at week 24, from a patient treated with tofacitinib.

CDR3 in amino acids: CASSELGISGNTIYF. CDR3 nucleotide sequence: TGTGCCAGCAGTGAACTAGGGATCTCTGGAAACACCATATATTTT. The chain has TRBV6-1 and TRBJ1-3; D unclear. There are 15 residues in the CDR3. In germline, CDR1 is MNHNS, CDR2 SASEGT. V lost 2 bases to trimming and J lost 0 bases, with 8 bases between them.